This record concerns one TCR beta chain sequence. Its target is unknown. The germline V gene has CDR1 LNHDA and CDR2 SQIVND (reference sequence). CDR3 length: 16 residues. V trimming: 7 bases; J trimming: 0 bases; junction bases outside the gene matches: 6. Each sample had two DNA replicates, 0.5 to 0.65 ug blood or around 1.6 ug tissue. Some clones are missing from TCRdb's copy, which holds only in-frame ones; the method was immunoSEQ multiplex PCR. The repertoire holds more than 55,000 clones, with approximately 80% as singletons. This sample is drawn from a study of early stage breast cancer tumors. Study outcomes and limitations: Functional markers like CD4, CD8 and FOXP3 were missed in bulk sequencing. Compared with adjacent normal breast tissue, tumors showed 2 to 2.5-fold greater T cell density and higher clonality.

This sequence originates from a person between 35 and 49 years old with breast cancer. This chain uses TRBV19 with TRBJ2-3, with 11 bases matching TRBD2. Sequences were obtained from blood. This chain's CDR3 is CASTRLAGMSTDTQYF. The CDR3 DNA follows: TGTGCCAGTACTCGACTAGCGGGAATGAGCACAGATACGCAGTATTTT.